This TCR beta chain was captured by sequencing in a study of human T cells and chemical hapten exposure. Study summary: Weekly administration of diphenylcyclopropenone to the scalp of patients continued throughout the approximately 26-week study. Chiefly female patients presented with alopecia areata, totalis or universalis. Points from the study as a whole: After DPC sensitization, TCRs above 1 in 1000 frequency showed no change.

TCRdb ran MiXCR on the RACE reads and lists one entry per CDR3 protein. The sample carries 300,000 to 400,000 distinct CDR3 sequences, under 9% recorded once. Indicated time point: patch test 1, 2 weeks after DPC sensitization. The sample's treatment: therapeutic diphenylcyclopropenone sensitization with weekly scalp DPC. Patches went on only after blood had been drawn each time. The table lists this clonotype with a few counts. Its antigen is as yet unknown. The ends lost 4 bases at V and 0 bases at J; junction bases unmatched: 7. CDR1 LGHNA and CDR2 YSLEER come from the germline V gene. CDR3 length: 16 residues.

This rearrangement joins TRBV4-3 to TRBJ2-7, with 9 bases fitting TRBD1. The sequence was obtained from a woman between 18 and 29 years old with alopecia areata. Some clones in this sample may be carry-over from other donors' samples. Sequenced here: whole blood, sampled in connection with sensitization to the hapten diphenylcyclopropenone (DPC). In DNA form, the CDR3 reads TGCGCCAGCAGCCCTTCCCCGGGACAGGGCTCCTACGAGCAGTACTTC. Its translation: CASSPSPGQGSYEQYF.